The 19 T cell receptor beta chains below were found in one sample sequenced in a study of blood T cell repertoires in COVID-19. TCRdb keeps only in-frame clones here, not all; method: immunoSEQ multiplex PCR. The profile shows 300,000 or so clones, around 90% of them singletons. The specimen was peripheral blood. The receptors here all came from a man between 18 and 29 years old who had recovered from COVID-19.

This clone was detected a few times. The chain recombines TRBV9 with TRBJ2-1; TRBD1 agrees at 7 bases. J gave up 7 bases and V 4 bases, and 8 bases lay outside the gene matches. This CDR3 has 14 amino acids. Germline V gene sequence: CDR1 SGDLS, CDR2 YYNGEE. This chain's CDR3 is CASSLPGQTNEQFF. The CDR3 nucleotides read TGTGCCAGCAGCCTCCCGGGACAGACTAATGAGCAGTTCTTC.

J is TRBJ2-3 and V is TRBV19; a weak D match, TRBD2 (7 bases). Trimming shortened V by 3 bases and J by 2 bases, and 21 bases separated the two germline ends. The CDR3 is 18 residues long. Germline V CDR1 and CDR2: LNHDA, SQIVND (reference sequence). In DNA form, the CDR3 reads TGTGCCAGTAGTATCCCGTCTGGGGGGGGGCGATTCACAGATACGCAGTATTTT. Translating it yields CASSIPSGGGRFTDTQYF.

J is TRBJ1-6 and V is TRBV6-5; D gene unclear. The CDR3 is 13 amino acids. Germline V gives CDR1 MNHEY, CDR2 SVGAGI. V lost 7 bases and J lost 6, with 10 bases in between. CDR3 amino acids: CASNPDFNSPLHF. The CDR3 DNA reads TGTGCCAGCAATCCTGACTTTAATTCACCCCTCCACTTT.

The J gene is TRBJ1-4, the V gene TRBV5-5; 9 bases match TRBD1. CDR1 and CDR2 (germline): SGHKS, YYEKEE (reference sequence). The length of the CDR3 is 14 residues. V gave up 4 bases and J gave up 8 bases; unmatched junction bases: 6. The CDR3 DNA follows: TGTGCCAGCAGCCTACAGGGGGCGCAGGAAAAACTGTTTTTT. It translates to CASSLQGAQEKLFF.

V gene TRBV4-1 combines with J gene TRBJ1-1; 7 bases fit TRBD1. Losses at the gene ends were 2 bases for V and 1 base for J; bases not matched to a gene: 7. The CDR3 covers 16 residues. CDR1 MGHRA and CDR2 YSYEKL come from the germline V gene. CDR3 protein: CASSQYHRGRNTEAFF. The CDR3 nucleotides are TGCGCCAGCAGCCAATACCACAGGGGCCGGAACACTGAAGCTTTCTTT.

The V and J genes are TRBV7-2 and TRBJ1-3; D is unclear. Germline V gene data show CDR1 as SGHTA and CDR2 as FQGNSA. The CDR3 length is 15 residues. The ends were cut back, 2 bases at V and 2 bases at J, with 10 bases in the middle. CDR3 amino acids: CASSLPPPAGNTIYF. The CDR3 DNA reads as TGTGCCAGCAGCTTACCTCCTCCTGCTGGAAACACCATATATTTT. The full variable domain, its missing parts supplied by reference TRBV7-2 and TRBJ1-3, is GAGVSQSPSNKVTEKGKDVELRCDPISGHTALYWYRQSLGQGLEFLIYFQGNSAPDKSGLPSDRFSAERTGGSVSTLTIQRTQQEDSAVYLCASSLPPPAGNTIYFGEGSWLTVV.

The chain couples TRBV7-2 to TRBJ1-1; no reliable D call. This CDR3 has 11 residues. V gave up 5 bases and J gave up 7 bases, with 8 bases separating them. Germline V gene data show CDR1 as SGHTA and CDR2 as FQGNSA. CDR3 sequence reads: CASSPGVEAFF. The CDR3 coding sequence is TGTGCCAGCAGCCCGGGAGTTGAAGCTTTCTTT. The whole variable domain, filled in from reference TRBV7-2 and TRBJ1-1, reads GAGVSQSPSNKVTEKGKDVELRCDPISGHTALYWYRQSLGQGLEFLIYFQGNSAPDKSGLPSDRFSAERTGGSVSTLTIQRTQQEDSAVYLCASSPGVEAFFGQGTRLTVV.

This clone was seen once. The genes are TRBV28 and TRBJ2-1; D is perhaps TRBD1 (5 bases). The germline CDR1 and CDR2 sequences are MDHEN and SYDVKM. The CDR3 contains 14 residues. V was cut by 2 bases and J by 5 bases, with 10 bases left in between. The CDR3 sequence is CASSLKGYHNEQFF. The CDR3 DNA sequence: TGTGCCAGCAGTTTAAAGGGGTACCACAATGAGCAGTTCTTC.

This chain joins TRBV4-2 and TRBJ1-1, with D unclear. Trimming removed 0 bases from V and 7 bases from J, with 15 bases in between. Germline V gene lookup returns CDR1 LGHNA and CDR2 YNFKEQ. This CDR3 contains 15 residues. Here the CDR3 reads CASSQEEGQHREAFF. The CDR3, as DNA: TGTGCCAGCAGCCAAGAAGAGGGTCAACACCGTGAAGCTTTCTTT.

The V gene is TRBV11-2, the J gene TRBJ2-1; D remains ambiguous. V was clipped by 5 bases and J by 4 bases, with 9 bases between them. CDR1 is SGHAT, CDR2 FQNNGV, per germline. This CDR3 is built from 13 residues. The CDR3, as DNA: TGTGCCAGCAGCCCTCTATCGTACAATGAGCAGTTCTTC. Amino acid sequence: CASSPLSYNEQFF.

The gene calls are TRBV18 and TRBJ1-3, with D perhaps TRBD1 (5 bases). The CDR3 is 17 amino acids. V gave up 3 bases and J gave up 7 bases, with 22 bases separating them. Germline V lookup: CDR1 KGHSH, CDR2 LQKENI. The CDR3 DNA reads as TGTGCCAGCTCACCTAATCGCGGGACCCGTTGGGAGAACACCATATATTTT. Protein sequence: CASSPNRGTRWENTIYF.

The chain has TRBV9 and TRBJ2-1, with D possibly being TRBD1 (6 bases). Trimming cost V 3 bases and J 6 bases, with 10 bases left between them. The CDR3 extends over 13 amino acids. The germline CDR1 and CDR2 sequences are SGDLS and YYNGEE. The CDR3 spells CASSAGVANEQFF. The CDR3 nucleotides read TGTGCCAGCAGCGCAGGGGTAGCCAATGAGCAGTTCTTC.

V gene TRBV12-3 or TRBV12-4 combines with J gene TRBJ1-5; D call uncertain. V lost 6 bases and J 7 bases, leaving 13 bases between the germline ends. The CDR3 is 13 residues long. The CDR3 coding sequence is TGTGCCAGCAGACCCGAGGCGGGGCAGCCCCAGCATTTT. Translated, it gives CASRPEAGQPQHF.

This clone has only one observation. The rearrangement uses TRBV30 and TRBJ1-4; 8 bases align to TRBD1. After removal of 4 bases from V and 3 bases from J, the junction contained 7 bases not matched to a gene. Per the germline V gene, CDR1 is GTSNPN and CDR2 is SVGIG (reference sequence). This CDR3 has 15 residues. CDR3 sequence: CAWIAPGQANEKLFF. CDR3 coding DNA: TGTGCCTGGATTGCCCCGGGACAGGCTAATGAAAAACTGTTTTTT. The full variable domain, completed using reference TRBV30 and TRBJ1-4, is SQTIHQWPATLVQPVGSPLSLECTVEGTSNPNLYWYRQAAGRGLQLLFYSVGIGQISSEVPQNLSASRPQDRQFILSSKKLLLSDSGFYLCAWIAPGQANEKLFFGSGTQLSVL.

This clone has a single count. The V call is TRBV19, the J call TRBJ1-2; D call uncertain. The CDR3 is 13 amino acids. Germline CDR1 is LNHDA and CDR2 is SQIVND (reference sequence). The V end was cut by 7 bases, the J end by 3 bases, with 12 bases between. CDR3 coding DNA: TGTGCCAGTATTGAGCCGGAGCACTATGGCTACACCTTC. Amino acid sequence: CASIEPEHYGYTF.

V gene TRBV9 combines with J gene TRBJ2-3; the D is unclear. With 5 bases removed from V and 0 bases from J, the gap between germline ends came to 10 bases. There are 14 residues in the CDR3. Germline lookup yields CDR1 SGDLS and CDR2 YYNGEE. The CDR3 nucleotides are TGTGCCAGCAGTTCCACTGCTAGCACAGATACGCAGTATTTT. Amino acid sequence: CASSSTASTDTQYF.

This sequence joins TRBV19 and TRBJ1-3, with D perhaps TRBD1 (6 bases). Germline-derived CDR1 and CDR2 are LNHDA and SQIVND (reference sequence). The V and J ends lost 3 bases and 4 bases respectively, with 13 bases between them. CDR3 length equals 15 residues. CDR3 residues: CASSISRTVGNTIYF. The DNA of the CDR3 is TGTGCCAGTAGTATTAGCCGGACAGTAGGAAACACCATATATTTT.

The rearrangement uses TRBV6-1 and TRBJ1-3, with D perhaps TRBD1 (5 bases). This CDR3 has 15 residues. CDR1 and CDR2 from the germline V gene are MNHNS and SASEGT. Trimming took off 2 bases at V and 3 bases at J, with 11 bases between the two ends. This CDR3 reads CASSERAGYGNTIYF. The CDR3 DNA reads as TGTGCCAGCAGTGAAAGGGCAGGGTATGGAAACACCATATATTTT.

The chain employs TRBV5-6 and TRBJ2-7; TRBD1 agrees at 8 bases. Unmatched junction bases numbered 7, after V lost 4 bases and J lost 4 bases. CDR1 and CDR2 (germline): SGHDT, YYEEEE. The length of the CDR3 is 14 residues. The CDR3 region has the DNA TGTGCCAGCAGCAACAGGACAGGGAAATACGAGCAGTACTTC. Its translation: CASSNRTGKYEQYF.